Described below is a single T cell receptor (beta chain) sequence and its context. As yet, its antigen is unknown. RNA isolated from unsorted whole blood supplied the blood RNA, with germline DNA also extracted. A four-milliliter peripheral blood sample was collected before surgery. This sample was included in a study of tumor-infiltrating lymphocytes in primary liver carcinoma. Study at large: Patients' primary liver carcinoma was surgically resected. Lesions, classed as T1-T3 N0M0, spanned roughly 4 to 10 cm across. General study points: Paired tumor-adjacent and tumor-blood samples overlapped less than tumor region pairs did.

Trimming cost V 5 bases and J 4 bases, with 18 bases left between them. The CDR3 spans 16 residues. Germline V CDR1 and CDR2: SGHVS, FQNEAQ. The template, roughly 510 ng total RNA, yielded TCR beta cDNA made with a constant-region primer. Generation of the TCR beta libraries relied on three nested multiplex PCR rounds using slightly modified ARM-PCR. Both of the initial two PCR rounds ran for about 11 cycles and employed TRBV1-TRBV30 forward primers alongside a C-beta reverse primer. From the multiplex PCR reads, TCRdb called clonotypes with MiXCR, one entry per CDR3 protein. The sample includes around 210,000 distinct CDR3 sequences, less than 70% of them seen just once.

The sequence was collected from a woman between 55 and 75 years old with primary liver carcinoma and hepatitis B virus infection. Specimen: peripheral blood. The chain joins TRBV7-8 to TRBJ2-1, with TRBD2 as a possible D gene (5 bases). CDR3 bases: TGTGCCAGCAGCCCCGGGAAATTATCCTTTTACAATGAGCAGTTCTTC. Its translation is CASSPGKLSFYNEQFF.